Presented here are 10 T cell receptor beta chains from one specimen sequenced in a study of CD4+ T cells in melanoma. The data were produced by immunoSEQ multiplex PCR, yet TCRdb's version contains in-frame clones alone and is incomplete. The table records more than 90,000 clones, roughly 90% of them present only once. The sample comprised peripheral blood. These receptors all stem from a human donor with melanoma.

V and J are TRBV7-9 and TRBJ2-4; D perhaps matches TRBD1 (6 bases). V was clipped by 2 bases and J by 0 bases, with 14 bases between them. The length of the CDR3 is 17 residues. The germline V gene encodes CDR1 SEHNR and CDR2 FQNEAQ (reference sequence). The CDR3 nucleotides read TGTGCCAGCAGCTTACCTAGAGGGGGTCTAGCCAAAAACATTCAGTACTTC. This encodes CASSLPRGGLAKNIQYF.

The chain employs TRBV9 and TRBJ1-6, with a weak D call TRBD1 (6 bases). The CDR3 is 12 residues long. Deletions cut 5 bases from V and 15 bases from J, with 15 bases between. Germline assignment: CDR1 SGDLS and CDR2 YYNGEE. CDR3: CASSPGDGDLHF. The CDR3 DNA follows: TGTGCCAGCAGTCCAGGGGACGGTGACCTCCACTTT.

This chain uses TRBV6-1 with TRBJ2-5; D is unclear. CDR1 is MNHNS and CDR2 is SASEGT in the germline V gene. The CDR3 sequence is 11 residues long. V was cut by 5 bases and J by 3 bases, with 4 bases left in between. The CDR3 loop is CASSFKETQYF. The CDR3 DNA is TGTGCCAGCAGTTTCAAAGAGACCCAGTACTTC.

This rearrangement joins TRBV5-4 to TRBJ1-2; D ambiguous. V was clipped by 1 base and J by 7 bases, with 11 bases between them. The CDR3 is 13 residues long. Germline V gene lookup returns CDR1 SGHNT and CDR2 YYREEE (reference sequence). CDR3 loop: CASSLQGRIGYTF. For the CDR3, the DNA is TGTGCCAGCAGCTTGCAAGGGCGCATTGGCTACACCTTC.

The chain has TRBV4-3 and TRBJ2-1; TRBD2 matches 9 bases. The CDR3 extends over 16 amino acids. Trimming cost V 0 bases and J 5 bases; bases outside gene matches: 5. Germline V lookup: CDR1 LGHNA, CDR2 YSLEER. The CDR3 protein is CASSQEYLAGNNEQFF. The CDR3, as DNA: TGCGCCAGCAGCCAAGAATACCTAGCGGGAAACAATGAGCAGTTCTTC.

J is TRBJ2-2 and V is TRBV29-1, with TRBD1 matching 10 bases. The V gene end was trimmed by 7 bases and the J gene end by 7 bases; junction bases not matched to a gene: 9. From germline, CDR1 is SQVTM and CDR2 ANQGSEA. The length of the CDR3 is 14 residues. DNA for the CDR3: TGCAGCGGGCGACAGGGGGCGCAGGGCGGGGAGCTGTTTTTT. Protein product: CSGRQGAQGGELFF.

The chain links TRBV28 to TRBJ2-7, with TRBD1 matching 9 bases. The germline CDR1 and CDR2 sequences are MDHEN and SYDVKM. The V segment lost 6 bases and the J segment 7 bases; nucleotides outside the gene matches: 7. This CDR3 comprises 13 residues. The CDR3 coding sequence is TGTGCCAGCAGCGCCGGGACAGGGTGGGAGCAGTACTTC. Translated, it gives CASSAGTGWEQYF.

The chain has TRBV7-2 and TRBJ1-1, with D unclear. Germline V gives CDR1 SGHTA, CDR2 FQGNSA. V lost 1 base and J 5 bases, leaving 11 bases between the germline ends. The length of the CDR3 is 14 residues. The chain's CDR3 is CASSLGPTATEAFF. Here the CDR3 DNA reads TGTGCCAGCAGCTTAGGACCGACGGCGACTGAAGCTTTCTTT.

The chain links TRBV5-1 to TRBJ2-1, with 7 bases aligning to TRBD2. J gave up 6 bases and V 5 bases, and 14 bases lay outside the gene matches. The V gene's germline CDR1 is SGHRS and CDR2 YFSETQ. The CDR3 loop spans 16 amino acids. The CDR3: CASSSRGGTKGNEQFF. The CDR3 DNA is TGCGCCAGCAGTTCACGGGGAGGGACTAAAGGCAATGAGCAGTTCTTC.

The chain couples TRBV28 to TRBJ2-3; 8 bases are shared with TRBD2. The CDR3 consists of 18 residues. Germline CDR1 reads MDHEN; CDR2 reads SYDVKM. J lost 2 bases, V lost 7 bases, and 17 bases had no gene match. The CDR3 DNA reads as TGTGCCAGCACCTTTAGGCCGACTAGCGATGGGAACACAGATACGCAGTATTTT. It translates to CASTFRPTSDGNTDTQYF.